The rows below give T cell receptor beta chains drawn from one sample of a study of siplizumab effects on memory and regulatory T cells. Using immunoSEQ multiplex PCR, the repertoire was profiled, and TCRdb retains in-frame clones only, with some absent. Counted here are about 100,000 clones, roughly 94% occurring once; the ten biggest clones make up 1% to 1.5%. Sequenced input: non-Treg CD4+ T cells sorted from blood. These receptors all come from a human donor in good health. CDR3s include the opening cysteine and the closing phenylalanine or tryptophan. A D gene is named only where the DNA matches it firmly. Clone size is stated in some rows and not others, as once, few, many or a class when expanded.

cdr3_aa | cdr3_nt | clone_size | v_call | d_call | j_call
CASGESTGANVLTF | TGTGCCAGCGGGGAGTCTACCGGGGCCAACGTCCTGACTTTC | NA | TRBV2 | NA | TRBJ2-6
CASSLVGGYEQYF | TGCGCCAGCAGCTTGGTCGGGGGGTACGAGCAGTACTTC | NA | TRBV5-1 | TRBD2 | TRBJ2-7
CASSYSRTGKETQYF | TGTGCCAGCAGTTACTCCCGGACAGGGAAAGAGACCCAGTACTTC | NA | TRBV6-6 | TRBD1 | TRBJ2-5
CASSSGRLYNSPLHF | TGTGCCAGCAGTTCTGGGAGATTGTATAATTCACCCCTCCACTTT | NA | TRBV27 | NA | TRBJ1-6
CASRGKSTGELFF | TGTGCCAGTAGGGGCAAATCCACCGGGGAGCTGTTTTTT | NA | TRBV19 | NA | TRBJ2-2
CAWSPGPSNGYTF | TGTGCCTGGAGTCCAGGACCCTCCAATGGCTACACCTTC | NA | TRBV30 | NA | TRBJ1-2
CASSQARAGQKNTEAFF | TGCGCCAGCAGCCAAGCAAGAGCGGGACAGAAGAACACTGAAGCTTTCTTT | NA | TRBV4-1 | TRBD1 | TRBJ1-1
CASSLDRVAFDEQYF | TGTGCCAGCAGCTTAGATCGGGTGGCTTTTGACGAGCAGTACTTC | NA | TRBV7-6 | NA | TRBJ2-7
CASRPMNLNTEAFF | TGTGCCAGCAGACCGATGAATCTGAACACTGAAGCTTTCTTT | NA | TRBV28 | NA | TRBJ1-1
CASSPWGGNTDTQYF | TGCGCCAGCAGCCCCTGGGGCGGGAATACAGATACGCAGTATTTT | NA | TRBV5-1 | NA | TRBJ2-3
CASSLLVGKGGTDTQYF | TGTGCCAGCAGTTTATTAGTAGGCAAGGGGGGCACAGATACGCAGTATTTT | NA | TRBV28 | NA | TRBJ2-3
CASSTARLSGANVLTF | TGTGCCAGCAGTACGGCGCGGCTTTCTGGGGCCAACGTCCTGACTTTC | NA | TRBV28 | NA | TRBJ2-6
CASVAWGSGRINEQFF | TGTGCCAGCGTGGCCTGGGGTAGCGGGAGAATCAATGAGCAGTTCTTC | NA | TRBV28 | TRBD2 | TRBJ2-1
CASSVKGNTEAFF | TGTGCCAGCAGCGTAAAAGGGAACACTGAAGCTTTCTTT | few | TRBV9 | NA | TRBJ1-1
CASSKSGTGSREQYF | TGTGCCAGCAGCAAATCCGGGACAGGGAGTCGCGAGCAGTACTTC | NA | TRBV12-1 | NA | TRBJ2-7
CASSTMVWEINEQFF | TGTGCCAGCTCAACAATGGTGTGGGAGATTAATGAGCAGTTCTTC | NA | TRBV6-6 | NA | TRBJ2-1
CASSLAGVPNEQFF | TGTGCCAGCAGCCTAGCGGGAGTTCCCAATGAGCAGTTCTTC | NA | TRBV14 | TRBD2 | TRBJ2-1
CASEPGQGGEQYF | TGCGCCAGCGAGCCGGGACAGGGTGGCGAGCAGTACTTC | NA | TRBV5-1 | TRBD1 | TRBJ2-7
CAWVDSYNHGYTF | TGTGCCTGGGTGGACAGTTATAATCATGGCTACACCTTC | once | TRBV30 | NA | TRBJ1-2
CAIRTDSLSYEQYF | TGTGCCATCAGGACGGACAGTCTTTCCTACGAGCAGTACTTC | once | TRBV10-3 | NA | TRBJ2-7
CASSEGGSGANVLTF | TGTGCCAGCAGTGAAGGGGGCTCTGGGGCCAACGTCCTGACTTTC | NA | TRBV6-1 | NA | TRBJ2-6
CASSLPATDTQYF | TGTGCCAGCTCACTTCCGGCAACAGATACGCAGTATTTT | once | TRBV18 | NA | TRBJ2-3
CATSRGNNQETQYF | TGTGCCACCAGCAGGGGTAACAACCAAGAGACCCAGTACTTC | NA | TRBV15 | NA | TRBJ2-5
CASSPRTGGFTEAFF | TGTGCCAGCAGCCCCCGGACAGGGGGATTCACTGAAGCTTTCTTT | NA | TRBV6-1 | TRBD1 | TRBJ1-1
CASSQDHRGYGYTF | TGCGCCAGCAGCCAAGATCACAGGGGTTATGGCTACACCTTC | NA | TRBV4-1 | TRBD1 | TRBJ1-2
CASQREWTAAGEQYF | TGTGCCAGCCAAAGAGAATGGACAGCTGCTGGCGAGCAGTACTTC | NA | TRBV2 | NA | TRBJ2-7
CASMLRDRGRGQPQHF | TGTGCCAGTATGCTCCGGGACCGAGGGCGAGGTCAGCCCCAGCATTTT | NA | TRBV19 | NA | TRBJ1-5
CASSLRHLQETQYF | TGTGCCAGCAGTTTACGGCACCTCCAAGAGACCCAGTACTTC | NA | TRBV28 | NA | TRBJ2-5
CAISEPGKAEAFF | TGTGCCATCAGTGAACCGGGTAAGGCTGAAGCTTTCTTT | once | TRBV10-3 | NA | TRBJ1-1
CAISESTARHPIF | TGTGCCATCAGTGAGTCGACTGCAAGACATCCCATTTTT | NA | TRBV10-3 | NA | TRBJ1-4
CASSGGEQFF | TGTGCCAGTAGCGGGGGAGAGCAGTTCTTC | NA | TRBV19 | NA | TRBJ2-1
CSASFGEQYF | TGCAGTGCTAGCTTTGGGGAGCAGTACTTC | NA | TRBV20-1 | NA | TRBJ2-7
CASRTSGRQTQYF | TGTGCCAGCAGGACTAGCGGGAGGCAGACCCAGTACTTC | NA | TRBV7-2 | TRBD2 | TRBJ2-5
CASSARTDTQYF | TGTGCCAGCAGCGCCCGCACAGATACGCAGTATTTT | NA | TRBV7-9 | NA | TRBJ2-3
CASSRTGSSTDTQYF | TGTGCCAGCAGTCGGACAGGGTCTAGCACAGATACGCAGTATTTT | NA | TRBV28 | TRBD1 | TRBJ2-3
CASSENRALYGYTF | TGTGCCAGCAGTGAAAATAGAGCGCTCTATGGCTACACCTTC | NA | TRBV6-1 | NA | TRBJ1-2
CASSWGFPNTEAFF | TGTGCCAGCAGCTGGGGTTTCCCGAACACTGAAGCTTTCTTT | NA | TRBV7-2 | NA | TRBJ1-1
CASSTLRGLDRNTIYF | TGTGCCAGCAGCACCCTCAGGGGGCTGGACCGAAACACCATATATTTT | NA | TRBV11-2 | TRBD1 | TRBJ1-3
CASSFPGTIIKEQFF | TGTGCCAGCAGCTTCCCCGGGACTATCATAAAAGAGCAGTTCTTC | NA | TRBV7-9 | TRBD2 | TRBJ2-1
CASSLQGKLRTEAFF | TGTGCCAGCAGTTTACAGGGTAAGTTAAGGACTGAAGCTTTCTTT | NA | TRBV27 | NA | TRBJ1-1
CASSFEGAGTGELFF | TGTGCCAGCAGCTTCGAAGGAGCCGGCACCGGGGAGCTGTTTTTT | NA | TRBV11-3 | NA | TRBJ2-2
CAWSWGTRRDAKNIQYF | TGTGCCTGGAGTTGGGGGACTAGAAGGGACGCCAAAAACATTCAGTACTTC | NA | TRBV30 | TRBD2 | TRBJ2-4
CASSKDSGINQPQHF | TGTGCCAGCTCCAAGGATTCGGGAATCAATCAGCCCCAGCATTTT | NA | TRBV2 | NA | TRBJ1-5
CASSERQVRWTEAFF | TGTGCCAGCAGTGAACGGCAGGTTCGATGGACTGAAGCTTTCTTT | NA | TRBV25-1 | NA | TRBJ1-1
CASSLSGRAATGELFF | TGCGCCAGCAGCCTTAGCGGGAGGGCCGCCACCGGGGAGCTGTTTTTT | once | TRBV5-1 | TRBD2 | TRBJ2-2
CAGDNEQFF | TGTGCCGGTGACAATGAGCAGTTCTTC | NA | TRBV7-9 | NA | TRBJ2-1
CATRETGSTGELFF | TGTGCCACCAGGGAGACAGGGAGCACCGGGGAGCTGTTTTTT | NA | TRBV7-7 | TRBD1 | TRBJ2-2
CASSVGQGRLHEQYF | TGTGCCAGCAGTGTGGGACAGGGAAGGCTCCACGAGCAGTACTTC | once | TRBV28 | TRBD1 | TRBJ2-7
CAWRTGYGANVLTF | TGTGCCTGGAGAACTGGGTATGGGGCCAACGTCCTGACTTTC | NA | TRBV30 | NA | TRBJ2-6
CASRVLAGAELEQFF | TGTGCCAGCAGAGTCCTAGCTGGGGCGGAACTAGAGCAGTTCTTC | NA | TRBV5-4 | NA | TRBJ2-1
CSVERGLASTQFF | TGCAGCGTTGAAAGGGGACTAGCGAGTACGCAGTTCTTC | NA | TRBV29-1 | TRBD2 | TRBJ2-1
CASSLLVVGAGNTIYF | TGTGCCAGCAGCCTCCTCGTTGTAGGGGCTGGAAACACCATATATTTT | NA | TRBV7-2 | NA | TRBJ1-3
CASSLYRQGGEQFF | TGTGCCAGCAGCCTTTACCGACAGGGAGGAGAGCAGTTCTTC | NA | TRBV7-3 | NA | TRBJ2-1
CASSDLSGARTDTQYF | TGTGCCAGCAGTGACCTCAGTGGGGCCCGCACAGATACGCAGTATTTT | NA | TRBV25-1 | NA | TRBJ2-3